These 8 T cell receptor beta chains were sequenced from one sample in a study of technical replicates of blood from a handful of donors. Clones were sequenced by immunoSEQ multiplex PCR, and TCRdb holds only the in-frame ones, with some missing. The sample lists approximately 92,000 clones, about 95% occurring once. The sample taken for sequencing was T cells isolated from PBMCs. The receptors stem from a human donor in good health.

This sequence joins TRBV6-6 and TRBJ2-1; TRBD1 matches 11 bases. The CDR3 is made up of 16 amino acids. CDR1 is MNHNY, CDR2 SVGAGI, per germline (reference sequence). Trimming took 6 bases from V and 5 from J; bases not matched to a gene: 9. The CDR3: CASSPRGQGANNEQFF. The CDR3 region has the DNA TGTGCCAGCAGCCCCCGCGGACAGGGGGCGAACAATGAGCAGTTCTTC.

The rearrangement joins TRBV5-1 to TRBJ2-1, with 8 bases aligning to TRBD2. Germline V gives CDR1 SGHRS, CDR2 YFSETQ. The trim removed 5 bases at V and 5 bases at J, leaving 3 bases unmatched. The CDR3 covers 13 residues. The CDR3 DNA is TGCGCCAGCAGTAATAGCGGGAACAATGAGCAGTTCTTC. Translated, it gives CASSNSGNNEQFF. Complete variable domain (other parts from reference TRBV5-1 and TRBJ2-1): KAGVTQTPRYLIKTRGQQVTLSCSPISGHRSVSWYQQTPGQGLQFLFEYFSETQRNKGNFPGRFSGRQFSNSRSEMNVSTLELGDSALYLCASSNSGNNEQFFGPGTRLTVL.

This clone turned up a few times. This chain joins TRBV4-2 and TRBJ2-3; TRBD2 agrees at 13 bases. Germline CDR1 and CDR2: LGHNA and YNFKEQ. V was clipped by 0 bases and J by 1 base; unmatched bases: 13. This CDR3 has 21 residues. The CDR3 loop is CASSQDLIVPGLAGGTDTQYF. The CDR3 DNA is TGTGCCAGCAGCCAAGATCTAATAGTGCCTGGACTAGCGGGGGGCACAGATACGCAGTATTTT.

The chain links TRBV7-2 to TRBJ2-2; 11 nucleotides agree with TRBD2. In germline, CDR1 is SGHTA, CDR2 FQGNSA. The junction had 1 base not matched to a gene; V was cut back by 3 bases and J by 4 bases. This CDR3 is 15 amino acids long. CDR3 region: CASSFLAGGTGELFF. The CDR3 nucleotides are TGTGCCAGCAGCTTTCTAGCGGGAGGCACCGGGGAGCTGTTTTTT. The whole variable domain, filled in from reference TRBV7-2 and TRBJ2-2, reads GAGVSQSPSNKVTEKGKDVELRCDPISGHTALYWYRQSLGQGLEFLIYFQGNSAPDKSGLPSDRFSAERTGGSVSTLTIQRTQQEDSAVYLCASSFLAGGTGELFFGEGSRLTVL.

The chain links TRBV29-1 to TRBJ2-2; D gene unclear. V was cut by 2 bases and J by 4 bases, with 5 bases left in between. Per the germline V gene, CDR1 is SQVTM and CDR2 is ANQGSEA. CDR3 length: 12 residues. The DNA of the CDR3 is TGCAGCGTTGAATCAGGCACCGGGGAGCTGTTTTTT. The encoded protein is CSVESGTGELFF.

The J gene is TRBJ2-1, the V gene TRBV7-9, with D perhaps matching TRBD1 (5 bases). The CDR3 totals 15 residues. V shed 4 bases and J shed 0 bases, with 10 bases lying between them. The germline CDR1 and CDR2 sequences are SEHNR and FQNEAQ (reference sequence). DNA for the CDR3: TGTGCCAGCAGCTCCCAGGGTAACTCCTACAATGAGCAGTTCTTC. Translating it yields CASSSQGNSYNEQFF.

This chain links TRBV5-1 with TRBJ2-7; TRBD1 aligns across 9 bases. V shed 6 bases and J 6 bases; nucleotides not matched to a gene: 16. The germline CDR1 and CDR2 sequences are SGHRS and YFSETQ. The CDR3 spans 16 residues. This CDR3 reads CASKSVVVTGGGEQYF. CDR3 sequence (DNA): TGCGCCAGCAAATCGGTGGTCGTGACAGGGGGAGGCGAGCAGTACTTC.

The chain has TRBV28 and TRBJ1-3; the D gene is possibly TRBD1 (5 bases). The germline CDR1 and CDR2 sequences are MDHEN and SYDVKM. Trimming removed 0 bases from V and 2 bases from J, with 17 bases in between. The CDR3 consists of 18 residues. The CDR3 loop is CASSLWTAAKAPGNTIYF. The DNA of the CDR3 is TGTGCCAGCAGTTTATGGACAGCCGCTAAGGCGCCTGGAAACACCATATATTTT. The full variable domain, in which reference TRBV28 and TRBJ1-3 provide the parts outside the CDR3, is DVKVTQSSRYLVKRTGEKVFLECVQDMDHENMFWYRQDPGLGLRLIYFSYDVKMKEKGDIPEGYSVSREKKERFSLILESASTNQTSMYLCASSLWTAAKAPGNTIYFGEGSWLTVV.